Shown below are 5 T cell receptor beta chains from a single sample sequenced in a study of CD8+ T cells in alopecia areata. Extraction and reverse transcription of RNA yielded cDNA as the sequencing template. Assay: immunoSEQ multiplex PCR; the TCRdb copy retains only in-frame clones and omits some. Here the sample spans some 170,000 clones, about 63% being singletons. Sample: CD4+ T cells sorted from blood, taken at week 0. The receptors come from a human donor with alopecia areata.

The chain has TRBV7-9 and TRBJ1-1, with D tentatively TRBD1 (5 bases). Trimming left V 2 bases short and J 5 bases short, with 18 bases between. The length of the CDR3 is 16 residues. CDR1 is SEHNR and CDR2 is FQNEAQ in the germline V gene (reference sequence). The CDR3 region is CASSLIRAVRGTEAFF. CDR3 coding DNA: TGTGCCAGCAGCTTAATCAGGGCCGTTCGAGGGACTGAAGCTTTCTTT.

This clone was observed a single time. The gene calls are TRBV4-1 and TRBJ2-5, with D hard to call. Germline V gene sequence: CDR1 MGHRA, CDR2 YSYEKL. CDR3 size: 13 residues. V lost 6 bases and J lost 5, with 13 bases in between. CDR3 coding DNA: TGCGCCAGCAGTCTTACACCCCGGGAGACCCAGTACTTC. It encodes CASSLTPRETQYF.

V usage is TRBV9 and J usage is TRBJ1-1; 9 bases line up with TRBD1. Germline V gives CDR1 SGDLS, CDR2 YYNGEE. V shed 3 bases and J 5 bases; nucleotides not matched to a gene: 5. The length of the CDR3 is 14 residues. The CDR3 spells CASSATGGETEAFF. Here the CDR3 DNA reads TGTGCCAGCAGCGCAACAGGGGGCGAGACTGAAGCTTTCTTT.

CDR3 sequence: CASSFGQAYEQYF. For the CDR3, the DNA is TGTGCCAGCAGTTTCGGACAGGCTTACGAGCAGTACTTC. The gene calls are TRBV27 and TRBJ2-7, with 7 bases matching TRBD1. V lost 3 bases, J lost 4 bases, and 3 bases stayed unmatched. Germline V lookup: CDR1 MNHEY, CDR2 SMNVEV (reference sequence). The CDR3 consists of 13 residues.

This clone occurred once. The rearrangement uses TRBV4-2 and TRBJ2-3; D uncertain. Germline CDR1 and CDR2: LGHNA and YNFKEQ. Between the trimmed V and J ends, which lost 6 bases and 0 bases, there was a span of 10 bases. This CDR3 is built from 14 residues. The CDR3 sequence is CASRSDSSTDTQYF. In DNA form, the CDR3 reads TGTGCCAGCAGATCCGACTCCAGCACAGATACGCAGTATTTT.